This T cell receptor beta chain was sequenced in a study of T cell responses to AZD1222 COVID-19 vaccine (dated by TCRdb to the early 2020s). As for the study more broadly: A total of more than 230 trial participants underwent TCR sequencing, of whom 207 received two doses of AZD1222 and about 26 received two doses of the MenACWY control vaccine. Trial participants were enrolled into age subgroups of 18-55, 56-69 and 70-plus years, which contained 148, 28 and 57 TCR-sequenced participants, respectively.

Taken with the paper, the label for time point translates to: about 28 days (+/-7) after the second vaccine dose. The treatment or condition label corresponds to: meningococcal conjugate vaccine given as trial control. Vaccinee samples came from UK trials COV001 and COV002, including a single-blind randomized controlled phase 2/3 trial of AZD1222 (ChAdOx1 nCoV-19) in healthy adults. For TCRbeta chain sequencing, PBMC samples were collected from trial participants at day 0 and at day 28 after the second dose. This clone came up once. It has no known antigen specificity. No base-level quality is on record; no much larger clone is a single base apart. The CDR3 regions of human TCRbeta chains were analyzed by immunosequencing. Turning to the authors' computational methods: TCRs in the repertoires were compared against a reference library of SARS-CoV-2-specific TCRs that had been generated with the MIRA antigen-specificity platform. Breadth was defined as the fraction of unique TCRs that were SARS-CoV-2-associated. Depth was defined as the fraction of total T cells that were SARS-CoV-2-associated. Using the MIRA data, every spike-specific TCR was mapped to the spike region that the TCR reacted to and assigned to either a CD4 or a CD8 class. Log10-transformed breadth and depth values were compared by one-way ANOVA with Sidak's multiple comparisons tests. TCRdb holds this immuneACCESS table with in-frame rearrangements only. Some clones are missing; in checked studies, unresolved V genes explain under half, and the rest has no known cause. That table furnishes V, J and clone size, whereas the DNA furnished D and trimming. The sample profile shows about 120,000 clones; about nine tenths of them were found once. Under 4.5% of the sample is held by the ten biggest clonotypes.

What the authors observed across the whole study: The whole spike protein was spanned by vaccine-associated CD4 TCRs, and dominant responses were seen in regions 160-218 and 743-854. Because no samples from the day 14 peak response were available, repertoires could be characterized only after the peak T cell response. Conclusions about previously exposed vaccinees are limited because only five to seven AZD1222 recipients were SARS-CoV-2 seropositive at baseline. Reportedly, almost half of the unique spike-specific TCRs recognized epitopes lying outside the regions that are mutated in the B.1.351 and B.1.1.7 variants. In the small 56-69-year group, the increase in depth fell short of significance, most likely because of low power. A significant rise in spike-specific TCR breadth and depth was observed after two AZD1222 doses relative to day 0 and relative to MenACWY recipients. Participants were mostly white British, with more females than males. The authors suggested clonal diversity may have been underestimated.

V gives up 3 bases and J gives up 2 bases, and the segment between their germline ends measures 10 bases. The CDR3 holds 14 amino acids from the cysteine to the phenylalanine. Only the CDR3 DNA is retained, 42 bases long and in frame from the first base. The germline V gene supplies CDR1 SGHDT and CDR2 YYEEEE. Here the chain combines TRBV5-6 and TRBJ2-3; tentative D gene TRBD1, with 6 bases matching. This sequence was found in an adult who received the MenACWY meningococcal vaccine as a control. Sequencing was performed on peripheral blood, taken 28 days after the second dose of the MenACWY control vaccine. This receptor has the CDR3 CASSYPGDTDTQYF. The sequenced DNA: TGTGCCAGCAGCTACCCAGGGGACACAGATACGCAGTATTTT.